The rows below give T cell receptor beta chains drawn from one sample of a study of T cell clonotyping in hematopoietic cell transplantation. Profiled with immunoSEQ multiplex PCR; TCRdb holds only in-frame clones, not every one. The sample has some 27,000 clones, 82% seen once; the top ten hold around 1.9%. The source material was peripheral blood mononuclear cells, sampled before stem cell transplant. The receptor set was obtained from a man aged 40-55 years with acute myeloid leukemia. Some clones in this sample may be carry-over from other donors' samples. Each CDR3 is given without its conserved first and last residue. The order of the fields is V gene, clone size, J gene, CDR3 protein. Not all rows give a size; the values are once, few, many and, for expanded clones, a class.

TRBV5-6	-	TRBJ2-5	ASSLGLGDPQTQY
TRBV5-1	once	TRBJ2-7	ASSSRVGASSYEQY
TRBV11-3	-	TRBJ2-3	ASSLREGDTQY
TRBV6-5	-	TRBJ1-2	ASRQGYGYT
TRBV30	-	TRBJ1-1	ACAYMNTEAF
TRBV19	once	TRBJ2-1	ASRTGYNEQF
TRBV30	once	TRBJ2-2	AWARGGLNTGELF
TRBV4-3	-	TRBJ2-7	ASSRRKDSYEQY
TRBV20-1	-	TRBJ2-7	SAKGLGEQY
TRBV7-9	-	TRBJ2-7	ASSSGQAPLSYEQY
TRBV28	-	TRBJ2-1	ASRSDQREIGEQF
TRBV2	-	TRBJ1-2	ASSWTGDNYGYT
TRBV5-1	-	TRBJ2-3	ASSPGWSTDTQY
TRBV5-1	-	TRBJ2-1	ASSFTGGRNEQF
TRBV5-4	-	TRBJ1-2	ASSDGQGYGYT
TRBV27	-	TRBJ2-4	ASSLGQGETVAKNIQY
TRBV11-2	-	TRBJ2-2	ASSYGEAGELF
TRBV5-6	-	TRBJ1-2	ASSGRISNRGGINYGYT
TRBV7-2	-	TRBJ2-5	ASSRGLAGGRETQY
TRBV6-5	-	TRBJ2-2	AVAGTLNTGELF
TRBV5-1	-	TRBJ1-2	ASSVDSYGYT
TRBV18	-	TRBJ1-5	ASSPGWTGGQPQH
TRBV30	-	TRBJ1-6	AWSATTGDTYNSPLH
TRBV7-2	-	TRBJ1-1	ASSLVFMNTEAF
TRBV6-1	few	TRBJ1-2	ASRTAGYGYT
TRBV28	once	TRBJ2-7	ASNRGGGLYEQY
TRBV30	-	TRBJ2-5	AWSDLAGPPVETQY
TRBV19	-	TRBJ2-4	ATKSGQGENIQY
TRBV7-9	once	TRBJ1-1	ASSLTGGWDTEAF
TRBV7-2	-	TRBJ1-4	ASSLRQNEKLF
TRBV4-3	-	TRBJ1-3	ASSQDDGTGPRNTIY